The 20 T cell receptor beta chains given below trace back to one sample, sequenced in a study of monozygotic twins with inflammatory bowel disease. TCRdb re-called the 5' RACE reads, yielding one record per CDR3 amino acid sequence without DNA. The sample has 140,000 to 150,000 distinct CDR3 sequences. The sequencing sample was made of blood. Source of these receptors: a human donor with ulcerative colitis or Crohn's disease, or a healthy co-twin of an affected twin (not recorded which).

V usage is TRBV15 and J usage is TRBJ1-1; the TCRdb D gene call, TRBD1, has no DNA to confirm it. This CDR3 contains 16 residues. Germline-derived CDR1 and CDR2 are LNHNV and YYDKDF (reference sequence). The CDR3 protein is CATSRVQGATNTEAFF. Full variable domain (missing parts from reference TRBV15 and TRBJ1-1): DAMVIQNPRYQVTQFGKPVTLSCSQTLNHNVMYWYQQKSSQAPKLLFHYYDKDFNNEADTPDNFQSRRPNTSFCFLDIRSPGLGDTAMYLCATSRVQGATNTEAFFGQGTRLTVV.

This chain uses TRBV12-3 or TRBV12-4 with TRBJ2-3. CDR3 length: 13 residues. The CDR3 spells CASSSKGPVTQYF.

J is TRBJ2-7 and V is TRBV5-1; TCRdb outputs TRBD2, but without DNA this stays unchecked. The CDR3 loop spans 16 amino acids. CDR1 and CDR2 (germline): SGHRS, YFSETQ. The CDR3 loop is CASSLAESGMVHEQYF.

This sequence joins TRBV24-1 and TRBJ1-1; TCRdb names TRBD1, which stays unverified in the absence of DNA. The germline V gene has CDR1 KGHDR and CDR2 SFDVKD. The CDR3 has 15 amino acids. The CDR3 spells CATSDGTGGNTEAFF.

V is TRBV15 and J is TRBJ2-1; TCRdb gives TRBD2 as the D gene, but with no DNA this cannot be confirmed. CDR3 length: 14 residues. CDR1 is LNHNV and CDR2 is YYDKDF in the germline V gene (reference sequence). The CDR3 sequence is CATSSDNASGKQFF.

This chain joins TRBV5-6 and TRBJ2-7; as DNA is missing, the TRBD2 call by TCRdb cannot be tested. The CDR3 contains 12 residues. Looked up from germline, CDR1 is SGHDT and CDR2 is YYEEEE. CDR3 sequence: CASSRLPREQYF. The full variable domain, completed using reference TRBV5-6 and TRBJ2-7, is DAGVTQSPTHLIKTRGQQVTLRCSPKSGHDTVSWYQQALGQGPQFIFQYYEEEERQRGNFPDRFSGHQFPNYSSELNVNALLLGDSALYLCASSRLPREQYFGPGTRLTVT.

J is TRBJ1-2 and V is TRBV20-1; TCRdb calls TRBD1, which cannot be checked without DNA. The CDR3 contains 15 residues. Germline assignment: CDR1 DFQATT and CDR2 SNEGSKA (reference sequence). Here the CDR3 reads CSARSPRQAAYGYTF.

V usage is TRBV7-9 and J usage is TRBJ2-1; without DNA, the TCRdb call of TRBD1 cannot be checked. The germline CDR1 and CDR2 sequences are SEHNR and FQNEAQ (reference sequence). The CDR3 extends over 12 amino acids. This CDR3 reads CASSPPGNEQFF. The full variable domain, in which reference TRBV7-9 and TRBJ2-1 provide the parts outside the CDR3, is DTGVSQNPRHKITKRGQNVTFRCDPISEHNRLYWYRQTLGQGPEFLTYFQNEAQLEKSRLLSDRFSAERPKGSFSTLEIQRTEQGDSAMYLCASSPPGNEQFFGPGTRLTVL.

The V call is TRBV20-1, the J call TRBJ2-2. Germline-derived CDR1 and CDR2 are DFQATT and SNEGSKA (reference sequence). This CDR3 contains 12 residues. CDR3 region: CSARDQHGELFF.

The gene calls are TRBV7-9 and TRBJ2-5; TCRdb outputs TRBD2, but without DNA this stays unchecked. This CDR3 comprises 16 residues. CDR1 and CDR2 (germline): SEHNR, FQNEAQ (reference sequence). The CDR3 sequence: CASSLALLANQETQYF.

This chain links TRBV7-9 with TRBJ2-5; TCRdb names TRBD1, which stays unverified in the absence of DNA. The CDR3 length is 14 residues. Germline V lookup: CDR1 SEHNR, CDR2 FQNEAQ (reference sequence). CDR3 amino acids: CASSLGQGPLAQYF.

V is TRBV7-3 and J is TRBJ2-2; lacking DNA, the TRBD1 call made by TCRdb goes unchecked. The CDR3 has 17 amino acids. CDR1 is SGHTA and CDR2 is FQGTGA in the germline V gene. CDR3 sequence reads: CASSPPRGQGRTGELFF.

The chain employs TRBV25-1 and TRBJ1-5; TCRdb outputs TRBD1, but without DNA this stays unchecked. The length of the CDR3 is 15 residues. Germline CDR1 is MGHDK and CDR2 is SYGVNS. The CDR3 spells CASSEGTPSNQPQHF.

V usage is TRBV6-5 and J usage is TRBJ1-5. The germline CDR1 and CDR2 sequences are MNHEY and SVGAGI. This CDR3 is built from 15 residues. CDR3 amino acids: CASSYSGVGGQPQHF.

The V and J genes are TRBV3-1 and TRBJ2-2; the D call of TRBD2 rests on TCRdb alone, since no DNA is present to check it. The germline V gene has CDR1 LGHDT and CDR2 YNNKEL (reference sequence). This CDR3 spans 17 amino acids. CDR3 protein: CASSQFIAGRNTGELFF.

The chain has TRBV7-3 and TRBJ2-5. Germline CDR1 SGHTA, CDR2 FQGTGA. There are 13 residues in the CDR3. The CDR3 region is CASSLRGEETQYF.

The gene calls are TRBV29-1 and TRBJ1-1. Germline V gene lookup returns CDR1 SQVTM and CDR2 ANQGSEA. The CDR3 loop spans 13 amino acids. The chain's CDR3 is CSVEVGMNTEAFF.

The chain carries TRBV6-5 and TRBJ1-3. From germline, CDR1 is MNHEY and CDR2 SVGAGI. The CDR3 is made up of 15 amino acids. The CDR3 sequence is CASTLDRTSGNTIYF.

J is TRBJ2-5 and V is TRBV19; with no DNA, the TCRdb D assignment of TRBD1 cannot be verified. The CDR3 loop spans 15 amino acids. CDR1 is LNHDA and CDR2 is SQIVND in the germline V gene (reference sequence). CDR3 sequence: CASSIGGGFQETQYF.

This sequence joins TRBV7-3 and TRBJ2-3. Germline V gene sequence: CDR1 SGHTA, CDR2 FQGTGA. The length of the CDR3 is 14 residues. CDR3 loop: CASSPEFASDTQYF.